The 25 T cell receptor beta chains listed next were all sequenced from one sample in a study of blood T cell repertoires in COVID-19. Produced via immunoSEQ multiplex PCR; TCRdb's table is partial and in-frame only. The table lists 200,000 to 250,000 clones, 70% to 90% of them singletons. Source material: peripheral blood. These receptors were obtained from a middle-aged man with acute or convalescent COVID-19.

The chain employs TRBV7-9 and TRBJ1-6; perhaps TRBD1 as D (5 bases). The V end was cut by 5 bases, the J end by 4 bases, with 12 bases between. This CDR3 region has 15 residues. Germline assignment: CDR1 SEHNR and CDR2 FQNEAQ (reference sequence). The CDR3: CASSPGTAYNSPLHF. The CDR3 DNA sequence: TGTGCCAGCAGCCCCGGGACTGCTTATAATTCACCCCTCCACTTT.

V gene TRBV6-5 combines with J gene TRBJ2-1, with TRBD1 matching over 8 bases. J was trimmed by 7 bases and V by 5 bases; bases with no gene match: 10. Germline assignment: CDR1 MNHEY and CDR2 SVGAGI. The CDR3 has 15 amino acids. In DNA form, the CDR3 reads TGTGCCAGCAGTACAGGACAGGGACCTAGAAATGAGCAGTTCTTC. Its translation is CASSTGQGPRNEQFF.

This chain links TRBV5-4 with TRBJ2-7; tentative D call: TRBD1 (6 bases). Trimming shortened V by 4 bases and J by 2 bases, and 13 bases separated the two germline ends. The germline CDR1 and CDR2 sequences are SGHNT and YYREEE (reference sequence). This CDR3 has 14 amino acids. The CDR3 protein is CASSIRDTTYEQYF. For the CDR3, the DNA is TGTGCCAGCAGCATCCGGGACACAACCTACGAGCAGTACTTC.

The chain carries TRBV7-9 and TRBJ2-3, with D perhaps TRBD1 (6 bases). V gave up 5 bases and J gave up 2 bases, with 23 bases separating them. The CDR3 is 18 residues long. Per germline, CDR1 SEHNR and CDR2 FQNEAQ (reference sequence). In nucleotides, the CDR3 is TGTGCCAGCAGCCGAGACTCACGACAGGCCAGACTCACAGATACGCAGTATTTT. Protein: CASSRDSRQARLTDTQYF.

The chain combines TRBV18 with TRBJ1-1; 9 positions match TRBD1. CDR1 is KGHSH, CDR2 LQKENI, per germline. The CDR3 is 16 residues long. The ends lost 1 base at V and 4 bases at J; junction bases unmatched: 7. The CDR3 DNA follows: TGTGCCAGCTCACCACAACCGGGACAGGGTTTCACTGAAGCTTTCTTT. Its translation: CASSPQPGQGFTEAFF.

This rearrangement joins TRBV30 to TRBJ1-3; no definite D call. Germline V CDR1 and CDR2: GTSNPN, SVGIG (reference sequence). The V end lost 0 bases, the J end lost 0 bases, and 9 bases lay between the germline ends. CDR3 length equals 15 residues. This CDR3 reads CAWSVRTVSGNTIYF. In DNA, the CDR3 is TGTGCCTGGAGTGTTCGTACAGTCTCTGGAAACACCATATATTTT.

This clone was detected once. V and J are TRBV6-2 or TRBV6-3 and TRBJ2-6; weak D call: TRBD2 (7 bases). CDR1 MNHEY and CDR2 SVGEGT come from the germline V gene. The V gene lost 6 bases and the J gene lost 2 bases, with 17 bases spanning the gap. The CDR3 covers 17 residues. The CDR3 region is CASSPQGGAPGANVLTF. The DNA of the CDR3 is TGTGCCAGCAGCCCTCAAGGGGGGGCTCCTGGGGCCAACGTCCTGACTTTC.

The rearrangement uses TRBV25-1 and TRBJ1-2; 7 bases are shared with TRBD1. J gave up 2 bases and V 6 bases, and 9 bases lay outside the gene matches. The CDR3 is made up of 15 amino acids. CDR1 and CDR2 from the germline V gene are MGHDK and SYGVNS. The CDR3 coding sequence is TGTGCCAGCAGCCGGCCCGTGGGACAGAACTATGGCTACACCTTC. Protein product: CASSRPVGQNYGYTF.

CDR3 loop: CSASGGREVEAFF. The CDR3 DNA sequence: TGCAGTGCTAGTGGGGGGCGAGAGGTTGAAGCTTTCTTT. This rearrangement joins TRBV20-1 to TRBJ1-1; possible D gene TRBD1, 6 bases. This CDR3 region has 13 residues. Germline V gives CDR1 DFQATT, CDR2 SNEGSKA (reference sequence). V lost 3 bases to trimming and J lost 7 bases, with 15 bases between them.

This clone was seen a single time. The V and J genes are TRBV4-1 and TRBJ2-7, with a possible D match to TRBD1 (6 bases). The CDR3 spans 15 residues. Looked up from germline, CDR1 is MGHRA and CDR2 is YSYEKL. V was cut by 0 bases and J by 4 bases, with 13 bases left in between. The CDR3 DNA is TGCGCCAGCAGCCAAGAACGTCAGGGGCGGTACGAGCAGTACTTC. Its protein product is CASSQERQGRYEQYF.

This clone was seen only once. The rearrangement uses TRBV7-6 and TRBJ2-7; TRBD1 matches 9 bases. Germline V gene lookup returns CDR1 SGHVS and CDR2 FNYEAQ. J gave up 2 bases and V 4 bases, and 6 bases lay outside the gene matches. This CDR3 region has 15 residues. CDR3 bases: TGTGCCAGCAGCTCGGGACAGGGTAGCGCCTACGAGCAGTACTTC. Translated: CASSSGQGSAYEQYF.

V and J are TRBV28 and TRBJ2-2, with TRBD1 identical over 10 bases. CDR3 size: 15 residues. After removal of 6 bases from V and 3 bases from J, the junction contained 4 bases not matched to a gene. Germline lookup yields CDR1 MDHEN and CDR2 SYDVKM. The CDR3 DNA follows: TGTGCCAGCAGCTCTGGACAGGGGGACACCGGGGAGCTGTTTTTT. Its protein is CASSSGQGDTGELFF.

The gene calls are TRBV7-8 and TRBJ1-2; possibly TRBD1 for D (6 bases). The germline CDR1 and CDR2 sequences are SGHVS and FQNEAQ. Trimming stripped 5 bases from V and 8 bases from J, with 12 bases between. CDR3 length: 12 amino acids. The CDR3 DNA follows: TGTGCCAGCAGCGCCCCAGGGGACGGCTACACCTTC. It yields the protein CASSAPGDGYTF.

The chain joins TRBV7-6 to TRBJ1-5, with 8 bases matching TRBD1. The CDR3 runs to 16 residues. The germline V gene encodes CDR1 SGHVS and CDR2 FNYEAQ. After removal of 1 base from V and 4 bases from J, the junction contained 6 bases not matched to a gene. The CDR3 bases are TGTGCCAGCAGCTTAGGTACGGGACAGGTTAATCAGCCCCAGCATTTT. Translated, it gives CASSLGTGQVNQPQHF.

The chain combines TRBV4-1 with TRBJ1-1; tentative D call: TRBD1 (5 bases). The ends were cut back, 2 bases at V and 1 base at J, with 14 bases in the middle. The CDR3 is 16 amino acids. Germline assignment: CDR1 MGHRA and CDR2 YSYEKL. In DNA, the CDR3 is TGCGCCAGCAGCCAAATCGCTTCACAGGAGAACACTGAAGCTTTCTTT. It is translated as CASSQIASQENTEAFF.

This chain uses TRBV25-1 with TRBJ2-1; no clear D. Germline V CDR1 and CDR2: MGHDK, SYGVNS. Trimming left V 2 bases short and J 7 bases short, with 12 bases between. The length of the CDR3 is 14 residues. CDR3 sequence: CASSEEDSPNEQFF. CDR3 sequence (DNA): TGTGCCAGCAGTGAAGAGGATAGCCCTAATGAGCAGTTCTTC.

The chain combines TRBV6-4 with TRBJ2-2; possible D gene TRBD1, 6 bases. V was trimmed by 6 bases and J by 1 base, leaving 9 bases between them. This CDR3 has 14 amino acids. Germline V gives CDR1 MRHNA, CDR2 SNTAGT. As DNA, the CDR3 is TGTGCCAGCAGCCCGACAGGGAACACCGGGGAGCTGTTTTTT. Protein product: CASSPTGNTGELFF.

This chain joins TRBV27 and TRBJ2-5, with D possibly TRBD2 on 6 matching bases. V was cut by 6 bases and J by 5 bases, with 19 bases left in between. The CDR3 covers 15 residues. Germline assignment: CDR1 MNHEY and CDR2 SMNVEV (reference sequence). Here the CDR3 reads CASSSEGGWGETQYF. In DNA, the CDR3 is TGTGCCAGCAGCTCAGAGGGAGGTTGGGGGGAGACCCAGTACTTC.

There are a few counts of this clone. This sequence joins TRBV11-3 and TRBJ2-1, with 15 bases aligning to TRBD2. Germline V gene lookup returns CDR1 SGHNT and CDR2 YENEEA. The CDR3 sequence is 15 residues long. V lost 3 bases and J lost 15; bases outside the gene matches: 9. CDR3 protein: CASSLAGTSGRSWFF. The CDR3 DNA sequence: TGTGCCAGCAGCTTGGCAGGGACTAGCGGGAGGTCGTGGTTCTTC.

The CDR3 here is CASSEQRPGQGITRAFF. DNA of the CDR3: TGTGCCAGCAGTGAACAACGTCCGGGACAGGGAATTACTAGGGCTTTCTTT. The J gene is TRBJ1-1, the V gene TRBV2, with 9 bases identical to TRBD1. The CDR3 length is 17 residues. Trimming at V came to 2 bases and at J to 11 bases, leaving 18 bases not matched to a gene. Germline V lookup: CDR1 SNHLY, CDR2 FYNNEI.

This clone was found a few times. The CDR3 sequence is CASSILRTGVGDTQYF. In DNA, the CDR3 is TGTGCCAGCAGTATCCTCAGGACAGGGGTAGGAGATACGCAGTATTTT. The chain couples TRBV11-1 to TRBJ2-3; 9 bases fit TRBD1. Germline lookup yields CDR1 SGHAT and CDR2 FQDESV (reference sequence). The CDR3 is made up of 16 amino acids. V gave up 6 bases and J gave up 5 bases; unmatched junction bases: 12.

This clone was counted once. V is TRBV19 and J is TRBJ2-1; D is undetermined. The CDR3 is made up of 17 amino acids. Germline CDR1 reads LNHDA; CDR2 reads SQIVND (reference sequence). V lost 4 bases, J lost 0 bases, and 16 bases lay in between. The CDR3 bases are TGTGCCAGTAGTAGAAGAGTCGGCGAGGTCTCCTACAATGAGCAGTTCTTC. It encodes CASSRRVGEVSYNEQFF.

The chain carries TRBV5-1 and TRBJ2-2, with TRBD2 matching 7 bases. This CDR3 comprises 15 residues. CDR1 is SGHRS, CDR2 YFSETQ, per germline. V shed 4 bases and J 6 bases; nucleotides not matched to a gene: 9. Here the CDR3 reads CASSASAAGAGELFF. CDR3 nucleotide sequence: TGCGCCAGCAGCGCATCAGCCGCGGGGGCCGGGGAGCTGTTTTTT.

The table lists this clone with a few counts. V is TRBV6-5 and J is TRBJ1-4; 7 positions match TRBD1. V shed 2 bases, J shed 8 bases, and the junction held 5 bases outside the gene matches. Germline V gives CDR1 MNHEY, CDR2 SVGAGI. The CDR3 sequence is 14 residues long. CDR3 nucleotide sequence: TGTGCCAGCAGTTACGACAGGGACAACGAAAAACTGTTTTTT. Translated, it gives CASSYDRDNEKLFF.

The genes are TRBV18 and TRBJ2-7, with 8 bases matching TRBD2. The V and J ends lost 4 bases and 7 bases, in that order; junction bases with no gene match: 6. This CDR3 has 13 residues. The germline CDR1 and CDR2 sequences are KGHSH and LQKENI. The CDR3 region is CASSRREGEEQYF. DNA for the CDR3: TGTGCCAGCTCACGACGGGAGGGTGAAGAGCAGTACTTC.